This T cell receptor beta chain was found in a study of CDR3 diversity in severe acne. This clonotype was counted a few times. A much more abundant neighbour one base away suggests this may be a read error. TCRdb redid the calling of the PCR reads with MiXCR, one entry per CDR3 protein. This sample has more than 70,000 distinct CDR3 sequences, with roughly 52% found just once. This CDR3 comprises 15 residues. The germline V gene encodes CDR1 PRHDT and CDR2 FYEKMQ (reference sequence). V lost 4 bases to trimming and J lost 2 bases; unmatched junction nucleotides: 7. The J gene is TRBJ2-7, the V gene TRBV13, with TRBD2 matching over 8 bases. The material sequenced was blood. This TCR was sampled from a male donor in good health, serving as a control. The CDR3 loop reads CASSSGAGAAYEQYF. In DNA, the CDR3 is TGTGCCAGCAGCTCCGGAGCGGGAGCCGCCTACGAGCAGTACTTC.